The source of this T cell receptor (beta chain) is a study of blood T cell repertoires in COVID-19. Germline CDR1 and CDR2: MGHRA and YSYEKL. This CDR3 comprises 15 residues. V lost 4 bases to trimming and J lost 6 bases, with 19 bases between them. Method: immunoSEQ multiplex PCR; TCRdb's copy keeps in-frame clones and lacks some. The sample shows tens of thousands of clones, about 82% of them seen only once. This chain links TRBV4-1 with TRBJ2-7, with no clear D. This receptor was identified in a man between 70 and 80 years old with acute or convalescent COVID-19. Sequencing used peripheral blood. In DNA, the CDR3 is TGCGCCAGCAGCCCCTCCAGCAGCGTAGCACGCGAGCAGTACTTC. Amino acid sequence: CASSPSSSVAREQYF.